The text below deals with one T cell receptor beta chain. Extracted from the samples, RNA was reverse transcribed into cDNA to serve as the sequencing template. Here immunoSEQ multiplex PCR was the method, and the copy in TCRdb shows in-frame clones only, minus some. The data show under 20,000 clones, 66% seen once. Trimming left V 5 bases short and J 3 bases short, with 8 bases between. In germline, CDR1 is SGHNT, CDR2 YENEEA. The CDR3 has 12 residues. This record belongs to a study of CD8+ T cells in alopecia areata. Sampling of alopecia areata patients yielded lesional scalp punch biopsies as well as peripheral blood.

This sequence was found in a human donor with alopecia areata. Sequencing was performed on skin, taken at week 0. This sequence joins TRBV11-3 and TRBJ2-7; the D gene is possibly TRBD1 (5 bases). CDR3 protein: CASSQDNYEQYF. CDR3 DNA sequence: TGTGCCAGCAGCCAGGACAACTACGAGCAGTACTTC.